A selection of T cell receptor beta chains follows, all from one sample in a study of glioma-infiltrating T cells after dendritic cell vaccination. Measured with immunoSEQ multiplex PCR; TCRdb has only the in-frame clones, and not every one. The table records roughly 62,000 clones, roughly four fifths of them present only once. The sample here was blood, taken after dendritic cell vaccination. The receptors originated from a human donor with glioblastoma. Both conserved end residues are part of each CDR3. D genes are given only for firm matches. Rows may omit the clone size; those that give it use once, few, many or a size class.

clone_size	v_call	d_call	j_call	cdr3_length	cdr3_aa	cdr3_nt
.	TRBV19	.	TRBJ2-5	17	CASSIVRDSGYQETQYF	TGTGCCAGTAGTATAGTCCGGGATAGCGGATACCAAGAGACCCAGTACTTC
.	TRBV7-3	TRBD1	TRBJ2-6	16	CASSSGQGNGANVLTF	TGTGCCAGCAGTTCGGGACAGGGTAATGGGGCCAACGTCCTGACTTTC
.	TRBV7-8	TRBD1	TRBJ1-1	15	CASSSFLTGYTEAFF	TGTGCCAGCAGCTCCTTCTTGACAGGGTACACTGAAGCTTTCTTT
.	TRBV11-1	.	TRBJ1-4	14	CASTPTPNNEKLFF	TGTGCCAGCACCCCGACACCGAATAATGAAAAACTGTTTTTT
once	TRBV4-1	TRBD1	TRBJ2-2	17	CASSPTGGFANTGELFF	TGCGCCAGCAGCCCAACAGGGGGCTTCGCGAACACCGGGGAGCTGTTTTTT
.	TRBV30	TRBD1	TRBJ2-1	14	CAWSPDRSYNEQFF	TGTGCCTGGAGCCCGGACAGGTCCTACAATGAGCAGTTCTTC
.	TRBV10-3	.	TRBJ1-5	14	CAISESRVNQPQHF	TGTGCCATCAGTGAGTCGCGGGTCAATCAGCCCCAGCATTTT
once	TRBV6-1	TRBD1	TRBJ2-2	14	CASRITGDTGELFF	TGTGCCAGCAGAATAACAGGGGACACCGGGGAGCTGTTTTTT
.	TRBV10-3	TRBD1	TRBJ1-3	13	CAATGGSGNTIYF	TGTGCCGCGACAGGGGGCTCGGGAAACACCATATATTTT
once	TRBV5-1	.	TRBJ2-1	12	CASSKTDNEQFF	TGCGCCAGCAGCAAGACAGACAATGAGCAGTTCTTC
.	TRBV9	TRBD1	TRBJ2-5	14	CASSRQTGGETQYF	TGTGCCAGCAGCAGACAGACAGGGGGAGAGACCCAGTACTTC
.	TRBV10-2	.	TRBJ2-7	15	CASSESLRHYYEQYF	TGCGCCAGCAGTGAGTCGCTTCGGCACTACTACGAGCAGTACTTC
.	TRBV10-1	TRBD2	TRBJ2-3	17	CASSQGTSGGPTDTQYF	TGCGCCAGCAGCCAGGGGACTAGCGGGGGACCCACAGATACGCAGTATTTT
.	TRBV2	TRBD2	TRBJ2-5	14	CASSSLGGGETQYF	TGTGCCAGCAGCTCACTGGGGGGGGGAGAGACCCAGTACTTC
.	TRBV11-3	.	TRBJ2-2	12	CASSLTVGELFF	TGTGCCAGCAGCTTGACTGTCGGGGAGCTGTTTTTT
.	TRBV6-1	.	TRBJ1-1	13	CASRRGVNTEAFF	TGTGCCAGCAGAAGGGGTGTGAACACTGAAGCTTTCTTT
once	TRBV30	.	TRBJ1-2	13	CAWSAWTAGGYTF	TGTGCCTGGAGTGCGTGGACAGCGGGAGGCTACACCTTC
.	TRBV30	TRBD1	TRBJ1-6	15	CAWSRGRGLNSPLHF	TGTGCCTGGAGCCGTGGCAGGGGGCTCAATTCACCCCTCCACTTT
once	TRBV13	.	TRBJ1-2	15	CASSFPLTADYGYTF	TGTGCCAGCAGCTTTCCATTGACAGCCGACTATGGCTACACCTTC
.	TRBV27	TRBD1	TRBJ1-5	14	CASSWDRAHQPQHF	TGTGCCAGCAGTTGGGACAGGGCCCATCAGCCCCAGCATTTT
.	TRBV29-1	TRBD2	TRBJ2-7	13	CSVSGRVRDEQYF	TGCAGCGTCTCTGGGAGGGTGCGCGACGAGCAGTACTTC
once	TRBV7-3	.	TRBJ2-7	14	CASSPWARSYEQYF	TGTGCCAGCAGCCCCTGGGCCCGCTCCTACGAGCAGTACTTC
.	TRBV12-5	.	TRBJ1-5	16	CASGPDTNWGNQPQHF	TGTGCTAGTGGTCCGGACACCAACTGGGGCAATCAGCCCCAGCATTTT
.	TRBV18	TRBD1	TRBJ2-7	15	CASSPNRGFAYEQYF	TGTGCCAGCTCACCTAACAGGGGTTTCGCCTACGAGCAGTACTTC
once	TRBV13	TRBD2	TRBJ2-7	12	CARAGGSYEQYF	TGTGCCAGAGCGGGGGGCTCCTACGAGCAGTACTTC
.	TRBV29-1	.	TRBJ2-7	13	CSVLDGSSYEQYF	TGCAGCGTTCTAGACGGGAGCTCCTACGAGCAGTACTTC
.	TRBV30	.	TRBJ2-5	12	CAWSDSRETQYF	TGTGCCTGGAGTGACTCTAGAGAGACCCAGTACTTC
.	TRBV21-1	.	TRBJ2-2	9	CASTRGLFF	TGTGCCAGCACTAGAGGGCTGTTTTTT
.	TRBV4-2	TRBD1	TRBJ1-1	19	CASSQIRYNRGLLSTEAFF	TGTGCCAGCAGCCAAATTCGTTACAACAGGGGGCTGCTCAGCACTGAAGCTTTCTTT
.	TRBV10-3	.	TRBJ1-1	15	CAITNRQTLNTEAFF	TGTGCCATCACCAACCGACAGACACTGAACACTGAAGCTTTCTTT
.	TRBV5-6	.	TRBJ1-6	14	CASSLEGVWSPLHF	TGTGCCAGCAGCTTGGAAGGGGTGTGGTCACCCCTCCACTTT
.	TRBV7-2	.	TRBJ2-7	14	CASSLVGRDYEQYF	TGTGCCAGCAGCTTAGTTGGCAGGGACTACGAGCAGTACTTC